These T cell receptor beta chains were read from a single sample in a study of blood T cells in healthy people across ages. TCRdb analysed the 5' RACE reads with MiXCR anew, one entry per CDR3 protein. The sample has hundreds of thousands of distinct CDR3 sequences, more than 50% seen once. Specimen: blood. These receptors were taken from a man aged 35 to 55 in good health. Each CDR3 is given with its conserved first and last residue. Fields, in order: clone size, J gene, CDR3 length, D gene, V gene, CDR3 protein, CDR3 DNA. A D gene is named only where the DNA matches it firmly. Clone size, where shown, is once, few, many, or a class for clones that have expanded.

>few|TRBJ2-5|15|.|TRBV2
CASRAPGTTYETQYF
TGTGCCAGCAGGGCACCCGGGACAACCTACGAGACCCAGTACTTC
>.|TRBJ1-2|14|TRBD1|TRBV20-1
CSASSYRGIYGYTF
TGCAGTGCTAGTTCCTACAGGGGGATCTATGGCTACACCTTC
>.|TRBJ1-6|16|.|TRBV5-1
CASSGNGLGGLSPLHF
TGCGCCAGCAGCGGAAATGGACTGGGAGGTCTATCGCCCCTCCACTTT
>.|TRBJ2-7|14|.|TRBV20-1
CSVGPPRFPYEQYF
TGCAGCGTGGGACCGCCCCGATTCCCCTACGAGCAGTACTTC
>once|TRBJ2-7|14|.|TRBV7-2
CASSSLSRVHEQYF
TGTGCCAGCAGCTCATTGAGCAGAGTCCACGAGCAGTACTTC
>.|TRBJ1-4|14|.|TRBV27
CASSNSGRDEKLFF
TGTGCCAGCAGTAACTCGGGAAGAGATGAAAAACTGTTTTTT
>.|TRBJ2-7|13|.|TRBV4-1
CTSSQVKGYEQYF
TGCACCAGCAGCCAAGTAAAAGGCTACGAGCAGTACTTC
>few|TRBJ1-1|14|.|TRBV20-1
CSAPGRGPDTEAFF
TGCAGTGCGCCAGGCCGGGGGCCAGACACTGAAGCTTTCTTT
>once|TRBJ1-4|15|.|TRBV20-1
CSAALQGVRNEKLFF
TGCAGTGCTGCTTTACAGGGCGTTCGGAATGAAAAACTGTTTTTT
>.|TRBJ2-7|15|TRBD2|TRBV7-2
CASSLSSSGTGEQYF
TGTGCCAGCAGCTTATCGTCTAGCGGGACTGGCGAGCAGTACTTC
>many|TRBJ2-5|12|.|TRBV9
CASSAGQETQYF
TGCGCCAGCAGCGCAGGTCAAGAGACCCAGTACTTC
>once|TRBJ1-2|14|TRBD1|TRBV12-3/TRBV12-4
CASSPDRDHYGYTF
TGTGCCAGCTCACCCGACAGGGACCATTATGGCTACACCTTC
>few|TRBJ2-7|14|.|TRBV4-2
CASSQEGDIDEQYF
TGTGCCAGCAGCCAAGAAGGGGACATAGACGAGCAGTACTTC
>.|TRBJ2-7|13|.|TRBV6-2/TRBV6-3
CASKTTGIYEQYF
TGTGCCAGCAAAACCACAGGGATCTACGAGCAGTACTTC
>.|TRBJ2-7|15|TRBD1|TRBV6-5
CASSYGWTGEYEQYF
TGTGCCAGCAGTTACGGGTGGACAGGGGAATACGAGCAGTACTTC
>few|TRBJ2-7|15|.|TRBV5-1
CASSQTLGLDYEQYF
TGCGCCAGCAGTCAAACACTCGGGTTAGACTACGAGCAGTACTTC
>.|TRBJ2-1|14|.|TRBV20-1
CSARDLKTSLEQFF
TGCAGTGCTAGAGACCTGAAGACAAGCCTTGAGCAGTTCTTC
>.|TRBJ2-1|13|.|TRBV14
CASSQVGGESQFF
TGTGCCAGCAGCCAAGTAGGAGGGGAGAGTCAGTTCTTC
>.|TRBJ2-1|16|.|TRBV3-1
CASSTWTGSSYNEQFF
TGTGCCAGCAGCACCTGGACTGGGAGCTCCTACAATGAGCAGTTCTTC
>.|TRBJ1-5|15|.|TRBV20-1
CSASSPQGSNQPQHF
TGCAGTGCTAGTTCCCCCCAGGGCTCTAATCAGCCCCAGCATTTT
>few|TRBJ2-5|16|.|TRBV30
CAWSVFLGSGGETQYF
TGTGCCTGGAGTGTATTTTTAGGGTCAGGCGGCGAGACCCAGTACTTC
>once|TRBJ1-2|14|.|TRBV13
CASSSRKGNYGYTF
TGTGCCAGCAGCTCGAGAAAGGGGAACTATGGCTACACCTTC
>.|TRBJ2-3|13|.|TRBV7-2
CASRTSAGDTQYF
TGTGCCAGCCGCACCTCAGCGGGAGATACGCAGTATTTT
>.|TRBJ2-1|19|TRBD2|TRBV28
CASLPPGLAGVISYNEQFF
TGCGCCAGCCTCCCCCCCGGACTAGCGGGCGTAATCTCCTACAATGAGCAGTTCTTC
>.|TRBJ2-1|18|TRBD1|TRBV7-9
CASGGVQGGAGWGNEQFF
TGTGCCAGCGGCGGAGTACAAGGGGGCGCTGGATGGGGCAATGAGCAGTTCTTC
>.|TRBJ1-6|15|.|TRBV2
CASSEARVAHSPLHF
TGTGCCAGCAGTGAAGCGCGTGTCGCGCATTCACCCCTCCACTTT
>.|TRBJ2-5|15|.|TRBV7-9
CASSFDGAPEETQYF
TGTGCCAGCAGCTTCGACGGGGCTCCCGAAGAGACCCAGTACTTC
>.|TRBJ2-1|13|.|TRBV27
CASGWDGVNEQFF
TGTGCCAGCGGTTGGGATGGGGTAAATGAGCAGTTCTTC
>.|TRBJ2-1|16|TRBD2|TRBV6-2/TRBV6-3
CASSPLSGRARGEQFF
TGTGCCAGCAGTCCTCTGAGCGGGAGGGCCAGGGGTGAGCAGTTCTTC
>few|TRBJ2-7|14|.|TRBV13
CASSQQGFSYEQYF
TGTGCCAGCAGCCAGCAGGGTTTCTCCTACGAGCAGTACTTC
>.|TRBJ2-4|14|.|TRBV6-2/TRBV6-3
CASSYLTSGNEQYF
TGTGCCAGCAGTTACCTGACTAGTGGCAATGAGCAGTACTTC
>few|TRBJ2-7|15|.|TRBV4-2
CASSLEDSFSYEQYF
TGTGCCAGCAGCCTTGAGGACAGCTTTTCCTACGAGCAGTACTTC
>.|TRBJ2-1|13|.|TRBV24-1
CATSMVGYNEQFF
TGTGCCACCAGTATGGTCGGCTACAATGAGCAGTTCTTC
>.|TRBJ2-3|17|TRBD1|TRBV5-1
CASSLARQGAATDTQYF
TGCGCCAGCAGCTTGGCCAGGCAGGGGGCTGCCACAGATACGCAGTATTTT
>few|TRBJ1-2|15|TRBD1|TRBV7-9
CASSLGTGSVDGYTF
TGTGCCAGCAGCTTAGGGACAGGGAGCGTCGATGGCTACACCTTC
>.|TRBJ2-7|14|TRBD1|TRBV6-5
CASTPGRGFNEQYF
TGTGCCAGTACACCGGGCAGGGGGTTTAACGAGCAGTACTTC
>.|TRBJ2-5|14|.|TRBV21-1
CASSNNRGEETQYF
TGTGCCAGCAGCAATAATCGGGGTGAAGAGACCCAGTACTTC
>.|TRBJ2-5|15|.|TRBV5-1
CASSAGDYRFNEQYF
TGCGCCAGCAGCGCTGGAGATTACAGGTTCAATGAGCAGTACTTC
>.|TRBJ2-1|14|TRBD2|TRBV7-3
CASSPRVAGGEQFF
TGTGCCAGCAGCCCCCGCGTTGCGGGAGGCGAGCAGTTCTTC
>few|TRBJ2-5|14|TRBD1|TRBV6-1
CASSTGQGIETQYF
TGTGCCAGCAGTACCGGACAGGGGATAGAGACCCAGTACTTC
>.|TRBJ2-5|16|TRBD1|TRBV7-2
CASSTRDRGRLETQYF
TGTGCCAGCAGCACCCGGGACAGGGGGCGCTTAGAGACCCAGTACTTC
>.|TRBJ1-5|13|TRBD1|TRBV12-3/TRBV12-4
CASRTTGDQPQHF
TGTGCCAGCAGAACGACAGGGGATCAGCCCCAGCATTTT
>.|TRBJ2-7|14|TRBD2|TRBV5-1
CASSFGARENEQYF
TGCGCCAGCAGCTTTGGGGCGCGGGAGAATGAGCAGTACTTC
>.|TRBJ2-6|16|.|TRBV29-1
CSVDSPVPSGANVLTF
TGCAGCGTTGACAGTCCCGTCCCTTCTGGGGCCAACGTCCTGACTTTC
>.|TRBJ2-5|14|TRBD2|TRBV6-7
CASSRGENAETQYF
TGTGCCAGCAGCCGGGGGGAAAACGCAGAGACCCAGTACTTC
>.|TRBJ2-3|17|TRBD2|TRBV4-1
CASSQDPPGGSTDTQYF
TGCGCCAGCAGCCAAGACCCCCCGGGAGGGAGCACAGATACGCAGTATTTT
>.|TRBJ2-1|15|TRBD1|TRBV5-1
CASSWRTGTGNEQFF
TGCGCCAGCAGCTGGCGGACAGGGACCGGTAATGAGCAGTTCTTC
>.|TRBJ1-4|11|.|TRBV20-1
CSARADEKLFF
TGCAGTGCTAGAGCTGATGAAAAACTGTTTTTT
>.|TRBJ1-6|13|.|TRBV9
CASSPSLGAPLHF
TGTGCCAGCAGCCCATCATTGGGGGCACCCCTCCACTTT
>.|TRBJ2-1|16|.|TRBV15
CATSRDIGQGNNEQFF
TGTGCCACCAGCAGAGATATAGGGCAGGGGAACAATGAGCAGTTCTTC
>.|TRBJ2-7|14|.|TRBV3-1
CASSSRTDPYEQYF
TGTGCCAGCAGCTCCCGGACGGATCCCTACGAGCAGTACTTC
>.|TRBJ2-1|15|TRBD2|TRBV2
CASRGGTSPYNEQFF
TGTGCCAGCAGGGGTGGGACTAGCCCCTACAATGAGCAGTTCTTC
>.|TRBJ2-5|17|TRBD2|TRBV3-1
CASTHTLAGGSEETQYF
TGTGCCAGCACCCATACGCTAGCGGGGGGGTCGGAAGAGACCCAGTACTTC